This TCR beta chain is drawn from a study of blood T cell repertoires in COVID-19. Study context: Samples representing acute and convalescent COVID-19 were sourced from the United States, Italy and Spain.

In the source study's methods: Reference gene primer amplification yielded estimated nucleated cell counts. The protocol was immunoSEQ multiplex PCR, while the TCRdb copy is restricted to in-frame clones and leaves out a portion. V and J calls and clone size are as listed in that table; D and trimming were resolved from the DNA. The sample includes some 78,000 clones, less than 95% seen only once; the top ten take more than 0.85%. CDR3 length: 14 amino acids. V dropped 3 bases and J dropped 2 bases, with 6 bases sitting between them. Germline CDR1 reads SGDLS; CDR2 reads YYNGEE. Sequencing was done on a sample of peripheral blood. The receptor's source is a woman between 45 and 65 years old in a cohort sampled during active COVID-19. This chain connects TRBV9 to TRBJ2-6; perhaps TRBD1 as D (5 bases). The CDR3: CASSGGAGANVLTF. Here the CDR3 DNA reads TGTGCCAGCAGCGGGGGCGCTGGGGCCAACGTCCTGACTTTC.